This T cell receptor beta chain was found in a study of blood T cell repertoires in COVID-19. Turning to the study itself: The study drew acute and convalescent COVID-19 samples from the United States, Italy and Spain.

Per the original data handling: By means of reference gene primer amplification, nucleated cell counts were estimated. This table comes from immunoSEQ multiplex PCR, and its TCRdb copy is limited to in-frame clones, with some not included. Clonal size and the V and J genes are those of that table, whereas D and trimming came from the DNA. This table holds about 110,000 clones, around 84% found once. This TCR was sampled from a woman older than 75 with active or convalescent COVID-19. Sequenced material: peripheral blood.

CDR3 nucleotides: TGTGCCAGCAGCCGCGACAGGGCGGATGAAAAACTGTTTTTT. Encoded protein: CASSRDRADEKLFF. V usage is TRBV7-9 and J usage is TRBJ1-4; TRBD1 aligns across 7 bases. The CDR3 runs 14 residues. Trimming cost V 5 bases and J 6 bases; bases outside gene matches: 6. The V gene's germline CDR1 is SEHNR and CDR2 FQNEAQ (reference sequence).